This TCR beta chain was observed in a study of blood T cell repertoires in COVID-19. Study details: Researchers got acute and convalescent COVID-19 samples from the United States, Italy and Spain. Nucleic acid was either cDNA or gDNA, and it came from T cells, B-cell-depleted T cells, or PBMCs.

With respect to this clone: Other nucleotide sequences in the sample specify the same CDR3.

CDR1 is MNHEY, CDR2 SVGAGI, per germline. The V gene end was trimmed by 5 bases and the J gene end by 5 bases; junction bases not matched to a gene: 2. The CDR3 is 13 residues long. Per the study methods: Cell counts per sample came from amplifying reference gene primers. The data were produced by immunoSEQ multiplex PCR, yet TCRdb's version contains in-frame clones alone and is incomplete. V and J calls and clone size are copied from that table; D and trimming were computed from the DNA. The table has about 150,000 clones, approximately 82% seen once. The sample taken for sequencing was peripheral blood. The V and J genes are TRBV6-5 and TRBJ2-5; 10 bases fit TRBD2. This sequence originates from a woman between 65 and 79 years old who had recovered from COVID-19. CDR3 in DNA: TGTGCCAGCAGTCCAGCGGGGGGGGAGACCCAGTACTTC. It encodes CASSPAGGETQYF.